These 28 T cell receptor beta chains share one sample of origin, sequenced in a study of T cell repertoires in cytomegalovirus infection. These receptors' antigens are unknown. TCRdb fed the reads into MiXCR, producing one record per CDR3 protein. The sample consists of around 430,000 distinct CDR3 sequences, about 42% of them appearing once. Here the sequenced sample was cultured PBMCs, taken from culture after CMV antigen stimulation. The receptors were sampled from a human donor in good health (CMV status not recorded). Some clones in this sample may be carry-over from other donors' samples.

This chain connects TRBV7-2 to TRBJ1-1; possibly TRBD1 for D (6 bases). Germline CDR1 is SGHTA and CDR2 is FQGNSA. CDR3 size: 14 residues. V lost 2 bases and J 4 bases, leaving 11 bases between the germline ends. CDR3 sequence reads: CASSLQGLSTEAFF. The CDR3 DNA reads as TGTGCCAGCAGCTTACAGGGGCTGAGCACTGAAGCTTTCTTT.

The chain recombines TRBV7-6 with TRBJ1-3; the D gene is possibly TRBD1 (6 bases). V was shortened by 4 bases and J by 6 bases, with 13 bases between the two germline ends. Germline V gene data show CDR1 as SGHVS and CDR2 as FNYEAQ. This CDR3 spans 14 amino acids. CDR3: CASSSAGVENTIYF. CDR3 bases: TGTGCCAGCAGCTCCGCAGGGGTTGAAAACACCATATATTTT.

For the CDR3, the DNA is TGTGCCAGCAGCGTAGTTGGGAGTGGGGGTGAGCAGTTCTTC. Translating it yields CASSVVGSGGEQFF. The chain uses TRBV9 and TRBJ2-1; D may correspond to TRBD1 or TRBD2 (5 bases each). This CDR3 comprises 14 residues. CDR1 is SGDLS, CDR2 YYNGEE, per germline. The V end lost 0 bases, the J end lost 9 bases, and 13 bases lay between the germline ends.

The rearrangement joins TRBV18 to TRBJ2-1; 8 positions agree with TRBD1. Germline CDR1 KGHSH, CDR2 LQKENI. The CDR3 is 15 residues long. V trimming: 2 bases; J trimming: 4 bases; junction bases outside the gene matches: 4. As DNA, the CDR3 is TGTGCCAGCTCACCAGCGGGACAGGTGTACAATGAGCAGTTCTTC. Its protein product is CASSPAGQVYNEQFF.

The J gene is TRBJ1-2, the V gene TRBV7-2; D is unresolved. V was cut by 2 bases and J by 4 bases, with 5 bases left in between. The germline V gene encodes CDR1 SGHTA and CDR2 FQGNSA. The CDR3 has 12 residues. The CDR3 protein is CASSLQAYGYTF. In DNA, the CDR3 is TGTGCCAGCAGCTTACAGGCCTATGGCTACACCTTC.

This chain connects TRBV5-1 to TRBJ2-5; 9 bases are a match to TRBD2. V lost 6 bases to trimming and J lost 4 bases; unmatched junction nucleotides: 10. The CDR3 covers 15 residues. Germline values: CDR1 SGHRS, CDR2 YFSETQ. CDR3 coding DNA: TGCGCCAGCACCGGGGTGATAGCGGGAGTAGAGACCCAGTACTTC. Its protein is CASTGVIAGVETQYF.

This clonotype was counted a few times. The V gene is TRBV7-2, the J gene TRBJ2-2, with TRBD2 as a possible D gene (5 bases). This CDR3 comprises 16 residues. The V end was cut by 5 bases, the J end by 5 bases, with 18 bases between. Germline assignment: CDR1 SGHTA and CDR2 FQGNSA. The CDR3 bases are TGTGCCAGCAGCCAGTGGGTGGGAGTCGGGACCGGGGAGCTGTTTTTT. This translates into CASSQWVGVGTGELFF.

J is TRBJ2-3 and V is TRBV10-3; tentatively, D is TRBD1 or TRBD2 (6 bases each). This CDR3 is 14 amino acids long. The V gene's germline CDR1 is ENHRY and CDR2 SYGVKD. Deletions cut 8 bases from V and 3 bases from J, with 15 bases between. The CDR3 sequence: CAIHGGRVTDTQYF. The CDR3, as DNA: TGTGCCATCCACGGGGGCCGGGTAACAGATACGCAGTATTTT.

The chain couples TRBV7-7 to TRBJ1-4; TRBD1 is a possible D gene (5 bases). V was clipped by 3 bases and J by 8 bases, with 10 bases between them. CDR1 and CDR2 from the germline V gene are SSHAT and FNYEAQ (reference sequence). This CDR3 is built from 13 residues. This CDR3 reads CASSLGVNEKLFF. The CDR3 DNA follows: TGTGCCAGCAGCTTGGGGGTAAACGAAAAACTGTTTTTT.

This clonotype was detected once. The rearrangement links TRBV20-1 to TRBJ1-6; possible D gene TRBD1, 5 bases. CDR3 length: 15 residues. Trimming took 0 bases from V and 8 from J, leaving 14 bases between them. The germline gives CDR1 DFQATT, CDR2 SNEGSKA (reference sequence). For the CDR3, the DNA is TGCAGTGCTAGAGATCGACTGAGGGGTGATTCACCCCTCCACTTT. As protein: CSARDRLRGDSPLHF.

This chain connects TRBV11-3 to TRBJ2-1, with 8 positions matching TRBD2. With V trimmed by 3 bases and J by 5 bases, 3 bases remained unmatched. Germline assignment: CDR1 SGHNT and CDR2 YENEEA. This CDR3 is 14 amino acids long. The CDR3 sequence: CASSFRGGNNEQFF. DNA of the CDR3: TGTGCCAGCAGCTTCCGCGGGGGGAACAATGAGCAGTTCTTC.

V is TRBV12-3 or TRBV12-4 and J is TRBJ2-5; 11 positions agree with TRBD2. This CDR3 comprises 15 residues. J gave up 4 bases and V 5 bases, and 6 bases lay outside the gene matches. In DNA, the CDR3 is TGTGCCAGCAGTCCGGGACTAGCGGTGAGAGAGACCCAGTACTTC. Protein sequence: CASSPGLAVRETQYF.

This clonotype has a handful of counts. The chain combines TRBV7-2 with TRBJ2-2; the match to TRBD2 covers 8 bases. The junction had 13 bases not matched to a gene; V was cut back by 5 bases and J by 5 bases. The CDR3 has 17 residues. The germline V gene encodes CDR1 SGHTA and CDR2 FQGNSA. CDR3 amino acids: CASSPSIGGRRTGELFF. CDR3 in DNA: TGTGCCAGCAGCCCCTCGATAGGCGGGAGGAGGACCGGGGAGCTGTTTTTT.

The chain carries TRBV5-6 and TRBJ1-2; 7 nucleotides agree with TRBD1. This CDR3 is 13 amino acids long. Germline V gene sequence: CDR1 SGHDT, CDR2 YYEEEE. V lost 6 bases, J lost 0 bases, and 2 bases stayed unmatched. CDR3 region: CASKGQSNYGYTF. Here the CDR3 DNA reads TGTGCCAGCAAGGGACAGTCTAACTATGGCTACACCTTC.

The rearrangement links TRBV12-3 or TRBV12-4 to TRBJ2-5; TRBD1 aligns across 7 bases. The CDR3 runs 14 residues. J gave up 1 base and V 6 bases, and 5 bases lay outside the gene matches. The CDR3 loop reads CASRSWDSQETQYF. In nucleotides, the CDR3 is TGTGCCAGCAGATCCTGGGACAGCCAAGAGACCCAGTACTTC.

The chain employs TRBV2 and TRBJ1-4; no clear D. With 6 bases removed from V and 5 bases from J, the gap between germline ends came to 13 bases. This CDR3 contains 14 residues. The germline V gene encodes CDR1 SNHLY and CDR2 FYNNEI. CDR3 in DNA: TGTGCCAGCAGCCGCGGGCGAGCCAATGAAAAACTGTTTTTT. Its translation is CASSRGRANEKLFF.

The chain links TRBV19 to TRBJ2-5; D perhaps matches TRBD1 (6 bases). Between the trimmed V and J ends, which lost 9 bases and 7 bases, there was a span of 18 bases. The CDR3 has 13 residues. Germline loops: CDR1 LNHDA, CDR2 SQIVND (reference sequence). CDR3 region: CASSPGSRGTQYF. DNA of the CDR3: TGTGCCAGCTCTCCCGGGTCCAGGGGGACCCAGTACTTC.

This clonotype has a handful of counts. The rearrangement joins TRBV7-2 to TRBJ1-5, with D uncertain. This CDR3 has 13 residues. Trimming removed 3 bases at V and 5 bases at J, with 8 bases between. Germline V lookup: CDR1 SGHTA, CDR2 FQGNSA. The DNA for the CDR3 is TGTGCCAGCAGCTTGCATCCCGATCAGCCCCAGCATTTT. Its translation is CASSLHPDQPQHF.

This sequence joins TRBV4-1 and TRBJ1-5, with D possibly TRBD1 on 6 matching bases. The V gene lost 1 base and the J gene lost 5 bases, with 15 bases spanning the gap. This CDR3 has 16 amino acids. Germline V gene sequence: CDR1 MGHRA, CDR2 YSYEKL. The CDR3 here is CASSQVGGGPDQPQHF. The CDR3 coding sequence is TGCGCCAGCAGCCAAGTGGGTGGGGGGCCCGATCAGCCCCAGCATTTT.

This clonotype appeared a few times. The genes are TRBV6-1 and TRBJ2-7, with D perhaps TRBD2 (6 bases). The germline gives CDR1 MNHNS, CDR2 SASEGT. Trimming removed 2 bases from V and 5 bases from J, with 13 bases in between. The CDR3 totals 14 residues. CDR3 coding DNA: TGTGCCAGCAGTGAAATGCGGGGTAGCAACGAGCAGTACTTC. It translates to CASSEMRGSNEQYF.

This clonotype has just a few counts. The chain links TRBV7-2 to TRBJ1-5; unclear D gene. V was trimmed by 3 bases and J by 5 bases, leaving 8 bases between them. The CDR3 length is 13 residues. Per germline, CDR1 SGHTA and CDR2 FQGNSA. In nucleotides, the CDR3 is TGTGCCAGCAGCTTGCCTGGGGATCAGCCCCAGCATTTT. Translation gives CASSLPGDQPQHF.

CDR3 sequence reads: CASSSDFGTRNTIYF. CDR3 bases: TGTGCCAGCAGTTCTGACTTCGGGACGCGAAACACCATATATTTT. This sequence joins TRBV7-8 and TRBJ1-3; TRBD1 might be the D (5 bases). The germline V gene has CDR1 SGHVS and CDR2 FQNEAQ. This CDR3 has 15 residues. Trimming shortened V by 6 bases and J by 5 bases, and 17 bases separated the two germline ends.

The gene calls are TRBV7-2 and TRBJ2-7, with no clear D. V lost 5 bases, J lost 0 bases, and 5 bases lay in between. From germline, CDR1 is SGHTA and CDR2 FQGNSA. CDR3 length: 12 residues. The CDR3 spells CASSRNSYEQYF. CDR3 bases: TGTGCCAGCAGCCGAAACTCCTACGAGCAGTACTTC.

This clonotype was detected only a few times. The DNA of the CDR3 is TGTGCCAGCAGTTTACTACAGTTCAATCAGCCCCAGCATTTT. Its translation is CASSLLQFNQPQHF. The V and J genes are TRBV28 and TRBJ1-5, with unresolved D. The V and J ends lost 2 bases and 3 bases respectively, with 8 bases between them. The CDR3 sequence is 14 residues long. Germline-derived CDR1 and CDR2 are MDHEN and SYDVKM.

This sequence joins TRBV7-2 and TRBJ1-1; D ambiguous. Germline lookup yields CDR1 SGHTA and CDR2 FQGNSA. The ends were cut back, 1 base at V and 0 bases at J, with 9 bases in the middle. This CDR3 region has 15 residues. CDR3 DNA: TGTGCCAGCAGCTTAGGACCGATAATGAACACTGAAGCTTTCTTT. It yields the protein CASSLGPIMNTEAFF.

The chain recombines TRBV4-2 with TRBJ2-4, with D possibly being TRBD2 (5 bases). V was clipped by 4 bases and J by 5 bases, with 18 bases between them. The CDR3 loop spans 16 amino acids. From germline, CDR1 is LGHNA and CDR2 YNFKEQ. CDR3 DNA sequence: TGTGCCAGCAGCCCCCAAGGAGGCAGCGGCCAAAACATTCAGTACTTC. Protein product: CASSPQGGSGQNIQYF.

The CDR3 nucleotides are TGTGCCAGTAGTATAGGGGTTCAGCAGTTCTTC. This gives the protein CASSIGVQQFF. The chain recombines TRBV19 with TRBJ2-1; D gene uncertain. This CDR3 is 11 amino acids long. Trimming left V 1 base short and J 11 bases short, with 6 bases between. Per the germline V gene, CDR1 is LNHDA and CDR2 is SQIVND (reference sequence).

The V and J genes are TRBV7-9 and TRBJ1-1, with a tentative D call TRBD1 (5 bases). CDR1 and CDR2 from the germline V gene are SEHNR and FQNEAQ (reference sequence). The CDR3 has 16 amino acids. The V end lost 4 bases, the J end lost 6 bases, and 21 bases lay between the germline ends. The CDR3 bases are TGTGCCAGCAGCTCACCCGCCGGGGGACTGGGCGCTGAAGCTTTCTTT. Amino acid sequence: CASSSPAGGLGAEAFF. Full variable domain (remainder filled in from reference TRBV7-9 and TRBJ1-1): DTGVSQNPRHKITKRGQNVTFRCDPISEHNRLYWYRQTLGQGPEFLTYFQNEAQLEKSRLLSDRFSAERPKGSFSTLEIQRTEQGDSAMYLCASSSPAGGLGAEAFFGQGTRLTVV.